What follows describes a single TCR beta chain. This clonotype has ten or more counts. Its target antigen remains unknown. No much larger clonotype is one base removed from it; base qualities were not supplied. The TCR beta CDR3 regions were amplified from RNA transcripts. The first round of RT-PCR for the TCR CDR3 was performed with the HTBI primer set and the Qiagen OneStep RT-PCR kit. The libraries were constructed in a second round of multiplex PCR and then size-selected and purified. The libraries were sequenced on an Illumina HiSeq2000 using paired-end 100 bp reads. In the original analysis: SOAPnuke was used to process the raw data, throwing out any read that contained adapters or uncalled bases, had a mean Phred below 15, or lacked an exact constant-primer or identifier match. COPE v1.2.5 was used to merge the high-quality paired reads, and each unique nucleotide sequence was defined as a clonotype. MiTCR v1.1 was used to align the clonotypes against IMGT TRBV, TRBD and TRBJ reference segments. The analysis was restricted to V-J combinations with a frequency above 0.0001, which together covered 99.2% of the repertoires. A TCS score was defined as the ratio of F50 (clonal expansion) to E x V (chaos), with BLOSUM62-based TCRdist applied between CDR3 peptides within each V-J. Welch's t-statistics and random forest reduced fewer than 600 V-J features to roughly 13, which were used in a naive Bayes classifier (R e1071). The Morisita-Horn index was used to measure how similar the thyroid and blood repertoires were. In TCRdb, the public reads were trimmed at Q25 with fastp and aligned with MiXCR, with productive beta chains retained. Identical CDR3 proteins give one entry, which carries the most common genes and DNA. None of the V and J calls come from the authors' own analysis; TCRdb made them. Recorded for this sample are about 540,000 distinct CDR3 sequences; roughly 50% of them occurred a single time. 7.5% to 8.5% of the sample is taken by the ten largest.

The data were taken from a study of T cells in Graves' hyperthyroidism and ophthalmopathy (dated by TCRdb to between 2018 and 2021). About the investigation overall: TCR V-J signatures able to tell the groups apart were searched for in a discovery cohort of approximately 95 patients, of whom approximately 40 had Graves' ophthalmopathy and 57 had stable Graves' hyperthyroidism. Prospective prediction of ophthalmopathy was tested in an independent validation cohort of fewer than 20 hyperthyroidism patients and around 16 patients who later progressed to ophthalmopathy. The 100 discovery patients were randomly split 7:3 into training and test sets. The study also compared thyroid tissue and blood T-cell repertoires from five or six Graves' hyperthyroidism patients. After blood sampling, hyperthyroidism patients were treated with methimazole at a starting dose of 30 mg daily, and ophthalmopathy patients were treated with high-dose intravenous methylprednisolone. According to the paper, TCR Vbeta CDR3 sequencing was carried out on over 130 peripheral blood samples, which came from 40 to 45 ophthalmopathy, 80 or so hyperthyroidism and about 17 progressor patients.

Findings and caveats that apply to the study as a whole: A 13 V-J signature model separated ophthalmopathy from stable hyperthyroidism, with around 88% sensitivity and roughly 84% specificity in cross-validation and 80%/75% in testing. Sample size was not statistically predetermined, and blinding of investigators to group allocation was not performed. Most expanded thyroid clonotypes (frequency above 0.001) were also detected in blood, a finding suggesting that blood repertoires may reflect thyroid immune responses. In validation, the model predicted progression to ophthalmopathy with around 71% sensitivity and 72.22% specificity, a median of around 6.6 months before onset.

Inclusive of the bounding cysteine and phenylalanine, the CDR3 is 15 residues long. Just the 45-base CDR3 DNA is kept, in frame starting at base 1. CDR1 and CDR2, per the germline V gene, are SGHTA and FQGNSA. At the junction V is shortened by 4 bases and J by 1 base, with 14 bases in between. Stable Graves' hyperthyroidism was defined as no progression to ophthalmopathy during 18 months of follow-up. The hyperthyroidism patients were between 18 and 65 years old and newly diagnosed, with a disease duration of less than 2 months. Exclusion was applied to patients with uncontrolled infections, other autoimmune diseases, pregnancy or lactation. Diagnoses were established on the basis of clinical symptoms, serum thyroxine and TRAb, thyroid ultrasound, and orbital computed tomography. Total RNA was extracted using Trizol reagent, and RNA quality was assessed on an Agilent 2100 Bioanalyzer.

This clonotype originated in a woman between 18 and 29 years old with Graves' hyperthyroidism. The chain couples TRBV7-2 to TRBJ2-7; the D gene cannot be resolved reliably. Sequencing input: peripheral blood or thyroid tissue (not recorded which). The base sequence is TGTGCCAGCAGCTCCAGGTTTACCGCTTCCTACGAGCAGTACTTC. Its protein reads: CASSSRFTASYEQYF.